This T cell receptor (beta chain) derives from a study of CD8+CD57+ T cells in acquired aplastic anemia. Turning to the study itself: Quantities of DNA derived from sorted CD4+ and CD8+ cells averaged 3.2 ug. Healthy donors gave about 10 million reads on average for CD4+ cells. Study observations and caveats: Between the patient and control groups, CD8+ Simpson's diversity did not differ significantly. Almost 30 CD8+ CDR3 sequences occurred in both the patients and the controls.

Of note for this clonotype: Its antigen is not identified.

With V trimmed by 4 bases and J by 2 bases, 9 bases remained unmatched. Germline V gene data show CDR1 as SGDLS and CDR2 as YYNGEE. The CDR3 sequence is 16 residues long. Investigators profiled TCR beta VDJ and CDR3 from genomic DNA template. TCRdb redid the calling of the reads with MiXCR, one entry per CDR3 protein. The sample holds roughly 200,000 distinct CDR3 sequences, under 65% seen once. The receptor was isolated from a human donor in good health. V is TRBV9 and J is TRBJ1-5, with 7 bases matching TRBD1. Specimen: sorted CD4+, CD8+, or CD8+CD57+ T cells (not recorded which) from PBMCs. The CDR3: CASSLAGGTGNQPQHF. The CDR3 DNA is TGTGCCAGCAGCTTAGCCGGAGGGACAGGCAATCAGCCCCAGCATTTT.